These 14 T cell receptor beta chains were all obtained from the same sample, sequenced in a study of blood T cell repertoires in COVID-19. Using immunoSEQ multiplex PCR, the repertoire was profiled, and TCRdb retains in-frame clones only, with some absent. The sample shows roughly 120,000 clones, 86% of them seen only once. The sample consisted of peripheral blood. The receptors were sampled from a human donor in a cohort sampled during active COVID-19.

The rearrangement joins TRBV10-1 to TRBJ2-5; TRBD1 might be the D (6 bases). The germline V gene encodes CDR1 WNHNN and CDR2 SYGVQD (reference sequence). Trimming pared 4 bases from V and 0 bases from J, leaving 6 bases between. The CDR3 is 13 amino acids. The CDR3 region has the DNA TGCGCCAGCAGTGGGACAGACCAAGAGACCCAGTACTTC. It is translated as CASSGTDQETQYF.

The chain combines TRBV28 with TRBJ1-5; D not certain. The CDR3 is made up of 15 amino acids. V lost 1 base and J 0 bases, leaving 7 bases between the germline ends. CDR1 is MDHEN, CDR2 SYDVKM, per germline. In nucleotides, the CDR3 is TGTGCCAGCAGTTTATTGGACTATAGCAATCAGCCCCAGCATTTT. Its protein is CASSLLDYSNQPQHF.

This chain uses TRBV5-1 with TRBJ2-1; no definite D call. CDR3 size: 14 residues. V lost 4 bases and J 5 bases, leaving 13 bases between the germline ends. Germline V CDR1 and CDR2: SGHRS, YFSETQ. In DNA, the CDR3 is TGCGCCAGCAGCGGGCAGGCGACCAACAATGAGCAGTTCTTC. It specifies CASSGQATNNEQFF.

The V gene is TRBV7-8, the J gene TRBJ2-5; tentative D call: TRBD2 (6 bases). Germline values: CDR1 SGHVS, CDR2 FQNEAQ. This CDR3 is built from 15 residues. V was pared by 2 bases and J by 0 bases, with 10 bases between. CDR3 sequence: CASSLYGGNQETQYF. Written as DNA, the CDR3 is TGTGCCAGCAGCTTATACGGCGGGAACCAAGAGACCCAGTACTTC.

The V and J genes are TRBV28 and TRBJ2-1; D may be TRBD2 (6 bases). The V end was cut by 2 bases, the J end by 5 bases, with 16 bases between. The CDR3 covers 16 residues. The germline V gene encodes CDR1 MDHEN and CDR2 SYDVKM. CDR3 coding DNA: TGTGCCAGCAGTTTAATTAGGAGGGGAAAGGACAATGAGCAGTTCTTC. This gives the protein CASSLIRRGKDNEQFF.

The chain uses TRBV29-1 and TRBJ2-5; possibly TRBD1 for D (6 bases). Trimming cost V 4 bases and J 7 bases, with 16 bases left between them. Germline V gives CDR1 SQVTM, CDR2 ANQGSEA. The CDR3 is 13 amino acids. In nucleotides, the CDR3 is TGCAGCGTTGGGGACATCTATCGAGGGACCCAGTACTTC. Translated: CSVGDIYRGTQYF.

The chain joins TRBV7-2 to TRBJ2-3; no definite D call. Germline V CDR1 and CDR2: SGHTA, FQGNSA. The CDR3 spans 14 residues. V lost 5 bases, J lost 2 bases, and 11 bases lay in between. CDR3 in DNA: TGTGCCAGCAGCGAACAAAGACACACAGATACGCAGTATTTT. Protein: CASSEQRHTDTQYF.

This rearrangement joins TRBV25-1 to TRBJ2-1; TRBD2 matches at 9 bases. The CDR3 runs 15 residues. Unmatched junction bases numbered 4, after V lost 7 bases and J lost 0 bases. Germline CDR1 reads MGHDK; CDR2 reads SYGVNS. The CDR3 sequence: CASISGRSSYNEQFF. CDR3 nucleotides: TGTGCCAGCATCAGCGGGAGGAGCTCCTACAATGAGCAGTTCTTC.

The genes are TRBV11-2 and TRBJ2-7; TRBD2 aligns across 10 bases. This CDR3 region has 15 residues. V trimming: 3 bases; J trimming: 5 bases; junction bases outside the gene matches: 7. In germline, CDR1 is SGHAT, CDR2 FQNNGV. This CDR3 reads CASSFSSGSYDEQYF. In DNA, the CDR3 is TGTGCCAGCAGCTTCTCTAGCGGGAGTTACGACGAGCAGTACTTC.

J is TRBJ2-7 and V is TRBV13, with 11 bases that match TRBD1. With 5 bases clipped from V and 4 bases from J, the junction kept 4 bases outside the gene matches. The CDR3 covers 14 residues. Looked up from germline, CDR1 is PRHDT and CDR2 is FYEKMQ (reference sequence). The CDR3 protein is CASSPGQGAYEQYF. The DNA for the CDR3 is TGTGCCAGCAGCCCCGGACAGGGGGCGTACGAGCAGTACTTC.

The chain is built from TRBV19 and TRBJ2-3, with 8 nucleotides matching TRBD2. The CDR3 runs 15 residues. The V segment lost 3 bases and the J segment 1 base; nucleotides outside the gene matches: 3. CDR1 LNHDA and CDR2 SQIVND come from the germline V gene (reference sequence). The CDR3 coding sequence is TGTGCCAGTAGTATCAGGCGGGGGGGCACAGATACGCAGTATTTT. This sequence encodes CASSIRRGGTDTQYF.

The chain carries TRBV5-5 and TRBJ2-6, with 7 bases fitting TRBD1. The length of the CDR3 is 18 residues. The V and J ends lost 4 bases and 0 bases, in that order; junction bases with no gene match: 10. The germline V gene has CDR1 SGHKS and CDR2 YYEKEE (reference sequence). CDR3 coding DNA: TGTGCCAGCAGCATAAGACCGGGACAGAGCTCTGGGGCCAACGTCCTGACTTTC. Amino acids: CASSIRPGQSSGANVLTF.

This chain joins TRBV18 and TRBJ1-2, with 9 bases identical to TRBD1. Germline V gene sequence: CDR1 KGHSH, CDR2 LQKENI. Trimming at V came to 1 base and at J to 2 bases, leaving 8 bases not matched to a gene. The CDR3 totals 17 residues. The CDR3 loop reads CASSPQSPGTGNYGYTF. In DNA, the CDR3 is TGTGCCAGCTCACCACAATCCCCCGGGACAGGGAACTATGGCTACACCTTC.

The V and J genes are TRBV25-1 and TRBJ2-3; TRBD2 is a possible D gene (6 bases). In germline, CDR1 is MGHDK, CDR2 SYGVNS. Deletions cut 4 bases from V and 6 bases from J, with 17 bases between. This CDR3 has 15 amino acids. CDR3 DNA sequence: TGTGCCAGCAGTGCTCGCGGGAAAATGTGGGATACGCAGTATTTT. Translation: CASSARGKMWDTQYF.